Each of the 32 T cell receptor beta chains below was sequenced from the same sample in a study of cytomegalovirus exposure and HLA in healthy donors. The PCR was carried out with 60 Vbeta primers and 13 Jbeta primers. TCRdb's copy holds only in-frame clones and misses some; the assay was immunoSEQ multiplex PCR. The data contain some 180,000 clones, approximately 80% of them seen just once; the ten biggest clones take up around 1.7%. The specimen sequenced was PBMCs. Receptor source: a woman aged 18-35 years in good health and CMV-seronegative.

This clone came up a few times. The V and J genes are TRBV5-5 and TRBJ1-1, with 7 bases fitting TRBD1. With 4 bases clipped from V and 11 bases from J, the junction kept 11 bases outside the gene matches. CDR1 is SGHKS and CDR2 is YYEKEE in the germline V gene (reference sequence). The CDR3 consists of 13 residues. CDR3 in amino acids: CASSVGDRGSAFF. CDR3 nucleotides: TGTGCCAGCAGCGTAGGGGACAGAGGGTCTGCTTTCTTT. Full variable domain (outside the CDR3, taken from reference TRBV5-5 and TRBJ1-1): DAGVTQSPTHLIKTRGQQVTLRCSPISGHKSVSWYQQVLGQGPQFIFQYYEKEERGRGNFPDRFSARQFPNYSSELNVNALLLGDSALYLCASSVGDRGSAFFGQGTRLTVV.

This chain connects TRBV9 to TRBJ1-2, with D maybe TRBD1 (6 bases). The germline V and J ends were trimmed by 1 base and 5 bases, with 15 bases remaining between them. The CDR3 is made up of 15 amino acids. The germline CDR1 and CDR2 sequences are SGDLS and YYNGEE. CDR3 nucleotides: TGTGCCAGCAGCGTAAGGGGGGGCTTGGGATATGGCTACACCTTC. Its protein product is CASSVRGGLGYGYTF. The whole variable domain, remainder taken from reference TRBV9 and TRBJ1-2, is DSGVTQTPKHLITATGQRVTLRCSPRSGDLSVYWYQQSLDQGLQFLIQYYNGEERAKGNILERFSAQQFPDLHSELNLSSLELGDSALYFCASSVRGGLGYGYTFGSGTRLTVV.

About this clone itself: This CDR3 is also generated by other DNA sequences in the sample. This rearrangement joins TRBV14 to TRBJ1-1, with 7 bases that match TRBD1. V was clipped by 4 bases and J by 2 bases; unmatched bases: 4. The CDR3 totals 14 residues. Germline-derived CDR1 and CDR2 are SGHDN and FVKESK. The CDR3 region has the DNA TGTGCCAGCAGCCCCCAGGGGGGAAACACTGAAGCTTTCTTT. Protein product: CASSPQGGNTEAFF.

The V call is TRBV9, the J call TRBJ2-2; 14 nucleotides line up with TRBD2. The CDR3 spans 17 residues. V shed 3 bases and J 5 bases; nucleotides not matched to a gene: 6. Germline assignment: CDR1 SGDLS and CDR2 YYNGEE. CDR3 nucleotide sequence: TGTGCCAGCAGCGAATCGACTAGCGGGAGGGATACCGGGGAGCTGTTTTTT. Its protein product is CASSESTSGRDTGELFF.

J is TRBJ1-2 and V is TRBV11-3, with D possibly matching TRBD1 (5 bases). This CDR3 has 13 residues. Trimming took off 8 bases at V and 1 base at J, with 11 bases between the two ends. Germline CDR1 reads SGHNT; CDR2 reads YENEEA. CDR3 sequence: CASWGTSNYGYTF. The CDR3 nucleotides are TGTGCCAGCTGGGGGACTAGTAACTATGGCTACACCTTC.

The genes are TRBV27 and TRBJ2-1; the match to TRBD2 covers 11 bases. Germline assignment: CDR1 MNHEY and CDR2 SMNVEV (reference sequence). With 4 bases clipped from V and 4 bases from J, the junction kept 6 bases outside the gene matches. This CDR3 is built from 16 residues. CDR3 sequence (DNA): TGTGCCAGCAGTTCAACCGGGACTAGCGGTTACAATGAGCAGTTCTTC. It yields the protein CASSSTGTSGYNEQFF.

This clone was seen only a few times. The chain joins TRBV30 to TRBJ1-1; 8 bases match TRBD1. With V trimmed by 3 bases and J by 3 bases, 3 bases remained unmatched. Germline V gene data show CDR1 as GTSNPN and CDR2 as SVGIG (reference sequence). The CDR3 is 13 residues long. CDR3 bases: TGTGCCTGGAGGGGCAGGGGGCACACTGAAGCTTTCTTT. Protein: CAWRGRGHTEAFF. The whole variable domain, filled in from reference TRBV30 and TRBJ1-1, reads SQTIHQWPATLVQPVGSPLSLECTVEGTSNPNLYWYRQAAGRGLQLLFYSVGIGQISSEVPQNLSASRPQDRQFILSSKKLLLSDSGFYLCAWRGRGHTEAFFGQGTRLTVV.

The chain links TRBV18 to TRBJ2-7, with 11 positions matching TRBD2. The CDR3 totals 15 residues. Trimming at V came to 3 bases and at J to 3 bases, leaving 4 bases not matched to a gene. The V gene's germline CDR1 is KGHSH and CDR2 LQKENI. The CDR3 region has the DNA TGTGCCAGCTCACCCAGGACTAGCGGGCACTACGAGCAGTACGTC. Amino acid sequence: CASSPRTSGHYEQYV.

V and J are TRBV11-2 and TRBJ1-3, with 7 bases matching TRBD1. The CDR3 spans 15 residues. From germline, CDR1 is SGHAT and CDR2 FQNNGV. The V and J ends lost 3 bases and 6 bases, in that order; junction bases with no gene match: 8. The CDR3: CASSFAPQGENTIYF. Written as DNA, the CDR3 is TGTGCCAGCAGCTTCGCCCCTCAGGGGGAAAACACCATATATTTT.

The chain carries TRBV6-5 and TRBJ1-1, with D possibly being TRBD1 (6 bases). Between the trimmed V and J ends, which lost 6 bases and 3 bases, there was a span of 17 bases. Germline loops: CDR1 MNHEY, CDR2 SVGAGI. The length of the CDR3 is 15 residues. Written as DNA, the CDR3 is TGTGCCAGCAGGGGCTTTTGGGGGGGCGACACTGAAGCTTTCTTT. Its translation is CASRGFWGGDTEAFF.

This chain uses TRBV9 with TRBJ2-1; the D gene is possibly TRBD1 (5 bases). CDR3 length: 16 amino acids. Trimming took 3 bases from V and 4 from J, leaving 17 bases between them. Germline V lookup: CDR1 SGDLS, CDR2 YYNGEE. The CDR3 DNA reads as TGTGCCAGCAGCGACCGTTTGGACATGGAATACAATGAGCAGTTCTTC. Encoded protein: CASSDRLDMEYNEQFF.

V gene TRBV21-1 combines with J gene TRBJ1-5; the table's D gene call, TRBD1, was not cross checked with the DNA. TRBV21-1 is a pseudogene segment. The CDR3 has 14 amino acids. The CDR3 region has the DNA TGTGCCAGCAAAAGGACAGGGCAGTATCAGCCCCAGCATTTT. Amino acids: CASKRTGQYQPQHF.

The V gene is TRBV18, the J gene TRBJ2-6; tentatively, D is TRBD2 (6 bases). This CDR3 has 15 residues. Between the trimmed V and J ends, which lost 6 bases and 0 bases, there was a span of 9 bases. From germline, CDR1 is KGHSH and CDR2 LQKENI. The CDR3 bases are TGTGCCAGCTCTGCGACTAGCTCTGGGGCCAACGTCCTGACTTTC. This gives the protein CASSATSSGANVLTF.

The V gene is TRBV5-1, the J gene TRBJ2-5; TRBD2 matches 8 bases. Judging by the DNA end, TRBJ2-7 fits better; the J call may be wrong. CDR1 and CDR2 (germline): SGHRS, YFSETQ. There are 15 residues in the CDR3. Written as DNA, the CDR3 is TGCGCCAGCAGCACCGCTAGCGGGCCAAACTACGAGCAGTACTTC. Protein sequence: CASSTASGPNYEQYF.

The rearrangement uses TRBV27 and TRBJ2-5, with TRBD1 matching 7 bases. The V gene's germline CDR1 is MNHEY and CDR2 SMNVEV (reference sequence). J lost 4 bases, V lost 2 bases, and 4 bases had no gene match. CDR3 length: 14 amino acids. CDR3 loop: CASSLSRGTETQYF. The CDR3 bases are TGTGCCAGCAGTTTAAGCAGGGGGACAGAGACCCAGTACTTC.

The V call is TRBV4-1, the J call TRBJ2-7, with D possibly being TRBD2 (6 bases). V lost 0 bases, J lost 2 bases, and 20 bases lay in between. The CDR3 totals 18 residues. CDR1 is MGHRA, CDR2 YSYEKL, per germline. CDR3 in amino acids: CASSQDRWSGESAYEQYF. The CDR3 region has the DNA TGCGCCAGCAGCCAAGATAGGTGGTCGGGGGAGTCCGCCTACGAGCAGTACTTC.

The chain is built from TRBV29-1 and TRBJ2-7, with 9 bases aligning to TRBD1. Germline CDR1 and CDR2: SQVTM and ANQGSEA. With 6 bases clipped from V and 2 bases from J, the junction kept 5 bases outside the gene matches. The length of the CDR3 is 13 residues. The CDR3 loop is CSVGDRETYEQYF. For the CDR3, the DNA is TGCAGCGTGGGGGACAGGGAGACCTACGAGCAGTACTTC.

The chain carries TRBV4-1 and TRBJ1-3, with D unresolved. CDR1 and CDR2 from the germline V gene are MGHRA and YSYEKL. The CDR3 totals 15 residues. Trimming cost V 0 bases and J 0 bases, with 6 bases left between them. The CDR3 coding sequence is TGCGCCAGCAGCCAAGAGGGAGTCTCTGGAAACACCATATATTTT. Translation gives CASSQEGVSGNTIYF.

The rearrangement uses TRBV11-2 and TRBJ1-1; TRBD1 is a possible D gene (5 bases). The germline V gene has CDR1 SGHAT and CDR2 FQNNGV. CDR3 size: 16 residues. Trimming cost V 4 bases and J 3 bases, with 18 bases left between them. The CDR3 here is CASSWPAGGSDTEAFF. In nucleotides, the CDR3 is TGTGCCAGCAGCTGGCCCGCCGGGGGTTCAGACACTGAAGCTTTCTTT.

The CDR3 bases are TGTGCCAGCAGCCCTACTGGACTCCGGGGCTACACCTTC. This encodes CASSPTGLRGYTF. This sequence joins TRBV7-9 and TRBJ1-2; D unresolved. The germline V gene has CDR1 SEHNR and CDR2 FQNEAQ (reference sequence). Trimming removed 5 bases from V and 8 bases from J, with 15 bases in between. CDR3 length: 13 residues.

V is TRBV29-1 and J is TRBJ2-7; D is perhaps TRBD2 (6 bases). CDR1 is SQVTM and CDR2 is ANQGSEA in the germline V gene. V was shortened by 3 bases and J by 7 bases, with 10 bases between the two germline ends. This CDR3 contains 11 residues. Here the CDR3 reads CSVENGGEQYF. In DNA, the CDR3 is TGCAGCGTTGAGAACGGAGGGGAGCAGTACTTC.

The CDR3 DNA is TGTGCCAGCAGGGCAGGGGTCTATGGCTACACCTTC. Translated, it gives CASRAGVYGYTF. J is TRBJ1-2 and V is TRBV7-9; tentatively, D is TRBD1 (6 bases). Trimming took off 6 bases at V and 4 bases at J, with 9 bases between the two ends. The CDR3 length is 12 residues. The germline V gene encodes CDR1 SEHNR and CDR2 FQNEAQ (reference sequence).

This rearrangement joins TRBV7-2 to TRBJ2-7; 7 positions match TRBD1. J gave up 5 bases and V 2 bases, and 6 bases lay outside the gene matches. The CDR3 runs to 14 residues. CDR1 SGHTA and CDR2 FQGNSA come from the germline V gene. The CDR3 sequence: CASSLTTGVDEQYF. The CDR3 region has the DNA TGTGCCAGCAGCTTAACTACAGGGGTCGACGAGCAGTACTTC.

The gene calls are TRBV5-1 and TRBJ2-5; TRBD1 matches 10 bases. Germline V CDR1 and CDR2: SGHRS, YFSETQ. CDR3 length: 17 amino acids. Unmatched junction bases numbered 11, after V lost 4 bases and J lost 2 bases. In DNA form, the CDR3 reads TGCGCCAGCAGCCTGCGGACGGGACAGGGGCCTCAAGAGACCCAGTACTTC. Residues: CASSLRTGQGPQETQYF.

CDR3 in amino acids: CASSSRTGGRVTEAFF. The CDR3 DNA follows: TGTGCCAGCAGCTCACGGACAGGGGGGAGGGTCACTGAAGCTTTCTTT. The chain has TRBV5-6 and TRBJ1-1; 10 bases line up with TRBD1. V shed 3 bases and J 4 bases; nucleotides not matched to a gene: 9. The CDR3 runs to 16 residues. CDR1 SGHDT and CDR2 YYEEEE come from the germline V gene.

V gene TRBV7-2 combines with J gene TRBJ2-1; D possibly corresponds to TRBD1 (6 bases). The CDR3 sequence is 14 residues long. Deletions cut 5 bases from V and 3 bases from J, with 11 bases between. Germline-derived CDR1 and CDR2 are SGHTA and FQGNSA. CDR3 protein: CASSPQGFYNEQFF. CDR3 sequence (DNA): TGTGCCAGCAGCCCCCAGGGGTTCTACAATGAGCAGTTCTTC.

This clone was found once. The gene calls are TRBV7-8 and TRBJ2-5, with TRBD1 matching over 9 bases. Germline V gives CDR1 SGHVS, CDR2 FQNEAQ. The CDR3 has 17 amino acids. V shed 0 bases and J 3 bases; nucleotides not matched to a gene: 8. CDR3 in amino acids: CASSLALPGQGKETQYF. DNA for the CDR3: TGTGCCAGCAGCTTAGCACTACCGGGACAGGGAAAAGAGACCCAGTACTTC.

V and J are TRBV28 and TRBJ1-2; D may be TRBD1 (5 bases). The germline V gene encodes CDR1 MDHEN and CDR2 SYDVKM. Trimming shortened V by 2 bases and J by 3 bases, and 16 bases separated the two germline ends. This CDR3 has 16 residues. CDR3 loop: CASSLDTRQGYYGYTF. The CDR3 DNA reads as TGTGCCAGCAGTTTAGATACTCGTCAGGGATACTATGGCTACACCTTC.

The V gene is TRBV5-1, the J gene TRBJ2-5, with 10 bases fitting TRBD2. The J call may be incorrect, as the DNA end agrees better with TRBJ2-7. This CDR3 spans 16 amino acids. Germline V gene data show CDR1 as SGHRS and CDR2 as YFSETQ. The CDR3 DNA reads as TGCGCCAGCAGCTTGGGGGCTAGCGGGAGCATATACGAGCAGTACTTC. Its translation: CASSLGASGSIYEQYF.

This clone is a singleton in its sample. The CDR3 reads CASKPRTSGFYTGELFF. The CDR3 region has the DNA TGCGCCAGCAAACCTAGGACTAGCGGTTTTTATACCGGGGAGCTGTTTTTT. The V call is TRBV5-1, the J call TRBJ2-2; 10 bases fit TRBD2. The V and J ends lost 6 bases and 5 bases, in that order; junction bases with no gene match: 13. The CDR3 sequence is 17 residues long. Germline CDR1 SGHRS, CDR2 YFSETQ.

This clone has just one count. The chain uses TRBV30 and TRBJ1-1; the D gene is possibly TRBD1 (6 bases). The CDR3 has 12 amino acids. V was trimmed by 0 bases and J by 11 bases, leaving 13 bases between them. CDR1 is GTSNPN and CDR2 is SVGIG in the germline V gene (reference sequence). CDR3 bases: TGTGCCTGGAGTGTACATAGGGGGGGGGCTTTCTTT. The encoded protein is CAWSVHRGGAFF. Full variable domain (missing parts from reference TRBV30 and TRBJ1-1): SQTIHQWPATLVQPVGSPLSLECTVEGTSNPNLYWYRQAAGRGLQLLFYSVGIGQISSEVPQNLSASRPQDRQFILSSKKLLLSDSGFYLCAWSVHRGGAFFGQGTRLTVV.

This clone was seen a handful of times. The junction shows a germline mismatch at one end, possibly a read error. The gene calls are TRBV7-9 and TRBJ2-1; TRBD2 aligns across 8 bases. The germline V gene encodes CDR1 SEHNR and CDR2 FQNEAQ (reference sequence). This CDR3 is 17 amino acids long. Here the CDR3 reads CSSTDSGGGDRDNEQFF. DNA for the CDR3: TGTTCCAGCACTGACTCGGGGGGGGGAGATAGGGACAATGAGCAGTTCTTC.